These 14 T cell receptor beta chains originate from one sample sequenced in a study of T cell responses to AZD1222 COVID-19 vaccine. Produced via immunoSEQ multiplex PCR; TCRdb's table is partial and in-frame only. The sample holds about 85,000 clones; approximately 90% are singletons and the top ten take around 8%. Sequenced here: peripheral blood, sampled 28 days after the second AZD1222 dose. Receptor source: an adult who received the AZD1222 COVID-19 vaccine.

The rearrangement uses TRBV12-3 or TRBV12-4 and TRBJ2-5; D is unclear. Trimming removed 5 bases from V and 4 bases from J, with 5 bases in between. The CDR3 extends over 11 amino acids. The CDR3: CASSVGETQYF. The CDR3 DNA reads TGTGCCAGCAGTGTGGGAGAGACCCAGTACTTC.

A few counts support this clone. The germline gene is not matched at one end of the junction; a read error may be the cause. The rearrangement joins TRBV2 to TRBJ1-5; unclear D gene. This CDR3 contains 15 residues. Germline values: CDR1 SNHLY, CDR2 FYNNEI. As DNA, the CDR3 is TGTGCCAGCAGTGAATGGGCAGCTAGCAAGCAGCCCCAGCATTTT. This encodes CASSEWAASKQPQHF.

The chain employs TRBV5-1 and TRBJ1-1; D not certain. The CDR3 totals 12 residues. V was trimmed by 4 bases and J by 6 bases, leaving 10 bases between them. Germline CDR1 SGHRS, CDR2 YFSETQ. CDR3 nucleotide sequence: TGCGCCAGCAGCCCAATCGGTGCTGAAGCTTTCTTT. Translated, it gives CASSPIGAEAFF.

The chain uses TRBV7-8 and TRBJ1-4, with 10 bases fitting TRBD1. The CDR3 consists of 18 residues. Germline assignment: CDR1 SGHVS and CDR2 FQNEAQ. V dropped 5 bases and J dropped 9; count of bases not matched to a gene: 18. This CDR3 is CASSPMTGTGAQVKKLFF. The CDR3 region has the DNA TGTGCCAGCAGCCCTATGACCGGGACAGGGGCCCAAGTAAAAAAACTGTTTTTT.

V usage is TRBV3-1 (or the pseudogene TRBV3-2) and J usage is TRBJ2-2; 9 nucleotides agree with TRBD1. Germline V lookup: CDR1 LGHDT, CDR2 YNNKEL (reference sequence). V shed 2 bases and J 4 bases; nucleotides not matched to a gene: 5. CDR3 length: 16 amino acids. The CDR3 here is CASSQLQGAGTGELFF. CDR3 bases: TGTGCCAGCAGCCAACTACAGGGGGCCGGCACCGGGGAGCTGTTTTTT.

This clone has more than one count but fewer than ten. The V and J genes are TRBV27 and TRBJ1-1; D call uncertain. CDR1 is MNHEY and CDR2 is SMNVEV in the germline V gene (reference sequence). This CDR3 spans 13 amino acids. Trimming left V 3 bases short and J 1 base short, with 6 bases between. This CDR3 is CASSFSSNTEAFF. The CDR3 bases are TGTGCCAGCAGTTTTTCCTCGAACACTGAAGCTTTCTTT.

The chain recombines TRBV6-2 or TRBV6-3 with TRBJ2-7; D is possibly TRBD1 (5 bases). CDR3 length: 15 amino acids. The V gene lost 6 bases and the J gene lost 9 bases, with 24 bases spanning the gap. Germline V gene lookup returns CDR1 MNHEY and CDR2 SVGEGT. CDR3 DNA sequence: TGTGCCAGCAGCCAGACAGAAGCCTCCCCTGTTGGGCAGTACTTC. Amino acid sequence: CASSQTEASPVGQYF.

V is TRBV10-1 and J is TRBJ2-2, with D perhaps given as TRBD1 or TRBD2 (6 bases each). The germline V and J ends were trimmed by 0 bases and 4 bases, with 12 bases remaining between them. CDR3 size: 16 residues. Per the germline V gene, CDR1 is WNHNN and CDR2 is SYGVQD (reference sequence). The CDR3 DNA follows: TGCGCCAGCAGTGAGTCGGCCCGGGGGCGCACCGGGGAGCTGTTTTTT. Translated, it gives CASSESARGRTGELFF.

The chain joins TRBV12-5 to TRBJ1-1; 7 positions match TRBD1. CDR1 is LGHNT and CDR2 is FRNRAP in the germline V gene. The CDR3 totals 14 residues. J lost 3 bases, V lost 7 bases, and 8 bases had no gene match. The CDR3, as DNA: TGTGCTAGTGCCCTTCAGGGGGGTGACACTGAAGCTTTCTTT. It encodes CASALQGGDTEAFF.

V gene TRBV9 combines with J gene TRBJ2-7; the match to TRBD2 covers 8 bases. Germline CDR1 SGDLS, CDR2 YYNGEE. The junction had 5 bases not matched to a gene; V was cut back by 0 bases and J by 3 bases. The CDR3 sequence is 15 residues long. For the CDR3, the DNA is TGTGCCAGCAGCGTAGGCGGGAGGACCAACTACGAGCAGTACTTC. Its protein is CASSVGGRTNYEQYF.

The rearrangement uses TRBV4-1 and TRBJ2-7; 7 bases align to TRBD1. The CDR3 spans 16 residues. From germline, CDR1 is MGHRA and CDR2 YSYEKL. J was trimmed by 0 bases and V by 1 base; bases with no gene match: 6. This chain's CDR3 is CASSQGGHRGSYEQYF. As DNA, the CDR3 is TGCGCCAGCAGCCAAGGAGGGCACAGGGGCTCCTACGAGCAGTACTTC.

The chain recombines TRBV11-3 with TRBJ2-1, with 12 bases matching TRBD2. The CDR3 consists of 15 residues. After removal of 5 bases from V and 8 bases from J, the junction contained 7 bases not matched to a gene. CDR1 is SGHNT, CDR2 YENEEA, per germline. CDR3 amino acids: CASSPSSGGVDEQFF. The CDR3 nucleotides read TGTGCCAGCAGCCCGTCTAGCGGGGGGGTTGATGAGCAGTTCTTC. The variable domain in full, completed from reference TRBV11-3 and TRBJ2-1, reads EAGVVQSPRYKIIEKKQPVAFWCNPISGHNTLYWYLQNLGQGPELLIRYENEEAVDDSQLPKDRFSAERLKGVDSTLKIQPAELGDSAVYLCASSPSSGGVDEQFFGPGTRLTVL.

This clone was counted once. CDR3 loop: CASSIGLAGETQYF. The CDR3, as DNA: TGTGCCAGTAGTATAGGACTAGCTGGGGAGACCCAGTACTTC. The chain employs TRBV19 and TRBJ2-5, with 7 positions matching TRBD2. Germline V lookup: CDR1 LNHDA, CDR2 SQIVND (reference sequence). With 1 base clipped from V and 5 bases from J, the junction kept 4 bases outside the gene matches. This CDR3 region has 14 residues.

The rearrangement links TRBV2 to TRBJ1-5, with 8 nucleotides matching TRBD1. There are 17 residues in the CDR3. Per the germline V gene, CDR1 is SNHLY and CDR2 is FYNNEI. The ends lost 1 base at V and 7 bases at J; junction bases unmatched: 12. The CDR3 DNA follows: TGTGCCAGCAGTGAAGGGTCCGGACAGGGAATGGGGCAGCCCCAGCATTTT. Protein sequence: CASSEGSGQGMGQPQHF.